This T cell receptor (beta chain) is from a study of cytomegalovirus exposure and HLA in healthy donors. Turning to the study itself: The roughly 120 validation repertoires used the same platform as the 550 to 850 first-cohort repertoires (as reported by a later analysis). Broader study findings: It was found in a later analysis that first-cohort TCR clusters tended to co-occur in the approximately 120 validation repertoires. The CMV antigen specificity of a few CMV-associated chains was confirmed through in vitro analysis. Cytomegalovirus association was assigned to about 150 TCR beta chains.

The method was immunoSEQ multiplex PCR; TCRdb's version includes in-frame clones alone and lacks a portion of them. The sample carries roughly 110,000 clones, about 85% recorded once. Concerning this clone itself: Its cognate antigen is unknown.

The ends were cut back, 3 bases at V and 5 bases at J, with 9 bases in the middle. The germline CDR1 and CDR2 sequences are SGDLS and YYNGEE. The CDR3 is 13 residues long. The V and J genes are TRBV9 and TRBJ1-5; D gene ambiguous. The sample taken for sequencing was PBMCs. The source is a woman aged 18-30 years in good health and CMV-seropositive. The CDR3 is CASSAGLYQPQHF. The CDR3 nucleotides are TGTGCCAGCAGCGCGGGGTTGTATCAGCCCCAGCATTTT.